The text below deals with one TCR beta chain. Its antigen is not known. The sample comes from a study of identical twins. A template switching step contributed a universal primer site, while unique molecular identifiers were present in the cDNA. TCRdb re-called the 5' RACE reads through MiXCR, storing one row per CDR3 protein. The sample contains roughly 230,000 distinct CDR3 sequences, roughly 8.7% of which appear only once. Findings and limits, study-wide: There were fewer insertions in abundant cord blood beta clonotypes, but memory repertoires showed no such pattern.

The same specimen was also included in a second study, on yellow fever vaccine responses in identical twins.

Material for sequencing was CD8+ T cells sorted from blood. The receptor was isolated from a woman younger than 30 in good health.

The DNA of the CDR3 is TGTGCCAGCAGTCCCGACAGCTTGGCGGATGGCTACACCTTC. Residues: CASSPDSLADGYTF. The gene calls are TRBV27 and TRBJ1-2; D possibly corresponds to TRBD1 (5 bases). V lost 5 bases, J lost 6 bases, and 16 bases lay in between. The germline V gene encodes CDR1 MNHEY and CDR2 SMNVEV (reference sequence). This CDR3 region has 14 residues.